This T cell receptor beta chain was sequenced during a study of spatial heterogeneity in lung cancer. Study-level points and caveats: The authors estimated that approximately 7% of tumor T cells were covered for alpha chains and 13% to 15% for beta chains. Higher tumor mutation counts went along with higher counts of expanded intratumoral alpha and beta TCRs.

The CDR3 is made up of 17 amino acids. Losses at the gene ends were 0 bases for V and 7 bases for J; bases not matched to a gene: 10. Every TCR cDNA molecule carried a tag that served as a unique molecular identifier. TCRdb recomputed calls from the 5' RACE reads with MiXCR, one row per CDR3 protein. The repertoire holds 8,500 to 10,000 distinct CDR3 sequences, with less than 65% as singletons. This sample's time point: sample taken at primary tumor resection. Whole RNA, which was extracted from tumor, nontumor lung tissue or frozen PBMC, was sequenced without any cell sorting. Turning to this clonotype: Its antigen is currently unknown. This beta chain represents an off-target read in a library built for alpha chains; its size is of limited meaning.

This TCR was recovered from a female donor with early-stage non-small cell lung cancer. The J gene is TRBJ2-1, the V gene TRBV12-3 or TRBV12-4; 9 positions agree with TRBD2. The sequences come from lung tumor tissue, collected at surgery. The CDR3 DNA follows: TGTGCCAGCAGTTTAGCAGCCATTAGCGGGGGTAGGAATGAGCAGTTCTTC. It translates to CASSLAAISGGRNEQFF.